This T cell receptor beta chain was identified in a study of siplizumab effects on memory and regulatory T cells. CDR3 length: 11 amino acids. Trimming removed 8 bases at V and 5 bases at J, with 9 bases between. The germline CDR1 and CDR2 sequences are MNHNS and SASEGT. Clones were read by immunoSEQ multiplex PCR, and TCRdb kept only the in-frame ones, dropping some. The sample shows tens of thousands of clones, over 85% of them seen only once. This chain links TRBV6-1 with TRBJ1-2; the D gene is possibly TRBD1 (5 bases). This TCR was recovered from a human donor in good health. Input material: CD8+ T cells sorted from blood. In DNA form, the CDR3 reads TGTGCCAGCCGGGGGGGGTATGGCTACACCTTC. It specifies CASRGGYGYTF.